This TCR beta chain was sequenced for a study of T-cell reconstitution after alpha-beta-depleted transplantation in children. From germline, CDR1 is SGHTA and CDR2 FQGTGA. The CDR3 extends over 13 amino acids. V shed 0 bases and J shed 6 bases, with 5 bases lying between them. This clonotype was observed many times. A TCRbeta library incorporating unique molecular identifiers was prepared. TCRdb re-called the PCR reads with MiXCR, one entry per CDR3 protein. Here the sample spans 130,000 to 150,000 distinct CDR3 sequences, around 10% being singletons. Sequenced here: PBMCs, mostly from graft donor cells, sampled 180 days after TCRalphabeta/CD19-depleted stem cell transplant. The sequence derives from a female patient aged 2-9 years who had a stem cell transplant for congenital amegakaryocytic thrombocytopenia, so the T cells may come from the graft donor. The chain uses TRBV7-3 and TRBJ2-2; D is unclear. The CDR3 loop is CASSLTGPGELFF. The CDR3 coding sequence is TGTGCCAGCAGCTTAACGGGCCCCGGGGAGCTGTTTTTT.